The clone carrying this T cell receptor (beta chain) was detected ten times or more. Its antigen is currently unknown. The sample originates from a study of T cells in Graves' hyperthyroidism and ophthalmopathy. Study-level information: Peripheral blood was acquired at first diagnosis, ahead of any therapy whatsoever. Overall study findings and caveats: Ophthalmopathy was told apart from stable hyperthyroidism by a 13 V-J model.

Ophthalmopathy patients had Clinical Activity Score at least 3, NOSPECS grade at least 4, duration under 3 months. Amplification yielded TCR beta CDR3 regions, with RNA transcripts as the source. HTBI primers drove first-round RT-PCR of the TCR CDR3. TCRdb re-called the multiplex PCR reads with MiXCR, one entry per CDR3 protein. Here the sample spans 400,000 to 550,000 distinct CDR3 sequences, roughly a quarter being singletons. This TCR came from a woman aged 25 to 39 with Graves' ophthalmopathy. The sample comprised blood.

The CDR3 region is CAISGTSGPGETQYF. CDR3 DNA sequence: TGTGCCATCAGTGGAACTAGCGGGCCCGGAGAGACCCAGTACTTC. The V call is TRBV10-3, the J call TRBJ2-5; TRBD2 matches at 9 bases. The CDR3 is made up of 15 amino acids. The ends lost 4 bases at V and 4 bases at J; junction bases unmatched: 7. Germline CDR1 reads ENHRY; CDR2 reads SYGVKD.